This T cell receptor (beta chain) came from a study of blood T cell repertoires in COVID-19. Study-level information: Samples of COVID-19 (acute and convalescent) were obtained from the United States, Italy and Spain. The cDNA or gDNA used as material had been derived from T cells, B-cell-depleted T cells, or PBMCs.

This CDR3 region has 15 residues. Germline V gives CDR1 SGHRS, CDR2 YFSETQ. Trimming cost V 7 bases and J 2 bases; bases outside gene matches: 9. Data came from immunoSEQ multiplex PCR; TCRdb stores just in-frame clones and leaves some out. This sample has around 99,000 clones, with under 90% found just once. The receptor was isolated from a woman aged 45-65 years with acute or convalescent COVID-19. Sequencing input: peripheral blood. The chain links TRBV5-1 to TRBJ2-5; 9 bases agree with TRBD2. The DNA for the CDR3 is TGCGCCAGCGCACCTAGCGGGGACCTGCAAGAGACCCAGTACTTC. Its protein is CASAPSGDLQETQYF.